Listed below are T cell receptor beta chains from one sample, sequenced in a study of blood T cell repertoires in COVID-19. The protocol was immunoSEQ multiplex PCR, while the TCRdb copy is restricted to in-frame clones and leaves out a portion. Of 200,000 to 250,000 clones in the sample, 86% were seen once. What was sequenced was peripheral blood. Receptor source: a woman between 50 and 59 years old with acute or convalescent COVID-19. Each CDR3 is given with its conserved first and last residue. D genes are given only for firm matches. Where a row states a size, it is once, few, many or the class of an expanded clone; other rows omit it.

TRBJ1-5,TRBV5-6,TRBD1,NA,TGTGCCAGCAGCTACCTACAGGGGTTGGGGAGCAATCAGCCCCAGCATTTT,CASSYLQGLGSNQPQHF
TRBJ1-2,TRBV5-1,TRBD1,NA,TGCGCCAGCAGCTTGAGGGTAGGCACAGGGGCGATCGGCGGCTACACCTTC,CASSLRVGTGAIGGYTF
TRBJ2-7,TRBV2,TRBD1,few,TGTGCCAGATCGGACAGGGCCGGGTCCTACGAGCAGTACTTC,CARSDRAGSYEQYF
TRBJ2-1,TRBV10-3,TRBD2,NA,TGTGCCACCGGGACTAGCGGGACTTATTACAATGAGCAGTTCTTC,CATGTSGTYYNEQFF
TRBJ2-3,TRBV29-1,TRBD2,NA,TGCAGCGACCAGACTAGCGGGAGCACTAATACGCAGTATTTT,CSDQTSGSTNTQYF
TRBJ2-5,TRBV5-4,NA,NA,TGTGCCAGCAGCGCCAGGGGAGAGACCCAGTACTTC,CASSARGETQYF
TRBJ1-2,TRBV7-2,TRBD1,NA,TGTGCCAGCAGCACCGGACAGGGCTATGGCTACACCTTC,CASSTGQGYGYTF
TRBJ2-7,TRBV7-4,NA,NA,TGTGCCAGCCAGGACAGAGACTACGAGCAGTACTTC,CASQDRDYEQYF
TRBJ2-7,TRBV7-2,NA,NA,TGTGCCAGCAGCTCGGACGGGATCCCCTACGAGCAGTACTTC,CASSSDGIPYEQYF
TRBJ1-1,TRBV30,NA,NA,TGTGCCTGGTCCGTGAACACTGAAGCTTTCTTT,CAWSVNTEAFF
TRBJ2-3,TRBV3-1/TRBV3-2,TRBD2,NA,TGTGCCAGCAGCTTGAGACTAGCGGGGGAATGGACAGATACGCAGTATTTT,CASSLRLAGEWTDTQYF
TRBJ2-7,TRBV19,NA,NA,TGTGCTTTAGCCGGGGTCTGCTCCTACGAGCAGTACTTC,CALAGVCSYEQYF
TRBJ1-4,TRBV25-1,TRBD1,NA,TGTGCCAGCAGTGAGACAGGGGGGAGTGAAAAACTGTTTTTT,CASSETGGSEKLFF
TRBJ1-1,TRBV11-3,TRBD1,NA,TGTGCCAGCAGCGCCCAAGGGGGCGCGGGCACTGAAGCTTTCTTT,CASSAQGGAGTEAFF
TRBJ2-5,TRBV9,NA,NA,TGTGCCAGCAGCGTAGAGGGGACTCGCGGGCCTACCGGCGAGACCCAGTACTTC,CASSVEGTRGPTGETQYF
TRBJ1-2,TRBV6-6,NA,NA,TGTGCCAGCAGTTCCCAACAGGTTTATGGCTACACCTTC,CASSSQQVYGYTF
TRBJ2-5,TRBV5-6,TRBD1,NA,TGTGCCAGCAGCCCTTTTGGGACAGAAGAGACCCAGTACTTC,CASSPFGTEETQYF
TRBJ1-1,TRBV4-3,NA,NA,TGCGCCAGCAGCCAAGACAGGCGGAACACTGAAGCTTTCTTT,CASSQDRRNTEAFF
TRBJ1-2,TRBV11-3,TRBD1,NA,TGTGCCAGCAGCCAGGGACAGGTGGACTATGGCTACACCTTC,CASSQGQVDYGYTF
TRBJ2-1,TRBV11-3,NA,NA,TGTGCCAGCAGCTCAACCCGCGGAACTGACAATGAGCAGTTCTTC,CASSSTRGTDNEQFF
TRBJ2-3,TRBV11-2,NA,NA,TGTGCCAGCAGCCCCCGTTTAGATGATACGCAGTATTTT,CASSPRLDDTQYF
TRBJ1-6,TRBV4-3,NA,few,TGCGCCAGCAGCCAAGAGGGCCTGAATTCACCCCTCCACTTT,CASSQEGLNSPLHF
TRBJ2-3,TRBV4-3,TRBD2,NA,TGCGCCAGCAGCCGGCTAGCGGACCAAAGCACAGATACGCAGTATTTT,CASSRLADQSTDTQYF
TRBJ2-3,TRBV25-1,TRBD2,NA,TGTGCCAGCAGCCAGGGACTAGCGGGGGGAACGCAGTATTTT,CASSQGLAGGTQYF
TRBJ2-1,TRBV5-1,TRBD2,NA,TGCGCCAGCAGCTCCGACCCCCTACTAGCGGGAGTTCCCAATGAGCAGTTCTTC,CASSSDPLLAGVPNEQFF
TRBJ2-1,TRBV5-1,TRBD2,NA,TGCGCCAGCAGCTTGGGACTAGCGGGATCACATGAGCAGTTCTTC,CASSLGLAGSHEQFF
TRBJ2-3,TRBV30,NA,NA,TGTGCCTGGAGTGTCGGAGGAAGCACAGATACGCAGTATTTT,CAWSVGGSTDTQYF
TRBJ2-1,TRBV7-3,TRBD1,NA,TGTGCCAGCAGCCCCAAGGATGGGACAGGGAGGTTTGAGCAGTTCTTC,CASSPKDGTGRFEQFF
TRBJ1-2,TRBV12-3/TRBV12-4,NA,medium-sized,TGTGCCAGCAGCCCTGGGAGGCCCTATGGCTACACCTTC,CASSPGRPYGYTF
TRBJ2-7,TRBV7-2,TRBD1,NA,TGTGCCAGCAGCTTTGGACAGGGGCTATTCTACGAGCAGTACTTC,CASSFGQGLFYEQYF
TRBJ1-2,TRBV11-2,TRBD1,NA,TGTGCCAGCAGCTTCACAGGGGATGGCTACACCTTC,CASSFTGDGYTF
TRBJ2-3,TRBV5-1,NA,NA,TGCGCCAGCAGCTGGGGTACCGGACAGCCCTATAGCACAGATACGCAGTATTTT,CASSWGTGQPYSTDTQYF
TRBJ1-4,TRBV9,TRBD1,NA,TGTGCCAGCAGCGTCGGCATTGGGACAGCTAATAATGAAAAACTGTTTTTT,CASSVGIGTANNEKLFF
TRBJ1-5,TRBV7-9,NA,once,TGTGCCAGCAGCTTAGCCCCTAGTCAGCCCCAGCATTTT,CASSLAPSQPQHF
TRBJ1-1,TRBV5-5,NA,once,TGTGCCAGCAGCGGAATTGACAGGACTGAAGCTTTCTTT,CASSGIDRTEAFF
TRBJ1-4,TRBV7-3,NA,once,TGTGCCAGCAGCTTAACCCACGGCAGGGGAGAAAAACTGTTTTTT,CASSLTHGRGEKLFF
TRBJ1-4,TRBV27,TRBD1,NA,TGTGCCAGCAGTTTATCGGACAGGAGGGGTGAAAAACTGTTTTTT,CASSLSDRRGEKLFF